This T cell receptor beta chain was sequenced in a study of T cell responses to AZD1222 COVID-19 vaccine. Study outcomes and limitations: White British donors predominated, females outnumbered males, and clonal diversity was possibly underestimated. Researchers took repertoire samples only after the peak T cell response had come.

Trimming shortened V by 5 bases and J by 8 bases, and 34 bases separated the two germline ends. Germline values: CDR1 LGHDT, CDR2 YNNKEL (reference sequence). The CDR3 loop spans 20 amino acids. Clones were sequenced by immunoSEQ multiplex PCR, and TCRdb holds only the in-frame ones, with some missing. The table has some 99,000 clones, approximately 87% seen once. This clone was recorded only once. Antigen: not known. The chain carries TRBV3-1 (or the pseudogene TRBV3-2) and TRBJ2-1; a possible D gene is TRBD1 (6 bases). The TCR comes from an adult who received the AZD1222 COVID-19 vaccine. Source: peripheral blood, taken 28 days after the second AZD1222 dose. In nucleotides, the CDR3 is TGTGCCAGCAGCTCAAGTTGGGGGCAACCGGGTCCCGGGCCTCAAGATGAGCAGTTCTTC. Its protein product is CASSSSWGQPGPGPQDEQFF.